The 10 T cell receptor beta chains presented below share a single source sample, sequenced in a study of regulatory T cells in long-lasting Graves disease. Relying on iRepertoire HTBI primers and Arm-PCR of CDR3 regions, the team built TCR beta libraries. TCRdb ran MiXCR on the multiplex PCR reads and lists one entry per CDR3 protein. Found here are 450,000 to 500,000 distinct CDR3 sequences, 15% to 20% of them singletons; the top ten hold more than 10%. Time point meaning: newly diagnosed GD, antithyroid drugs for less than 3 months. After RNA was extracted from PBMCs, the TCR library was made from it. The sample was also reused in another study, on T cells in Graves' hyperthyroidism and ophthalmopathy.

Sequences were derived from peripheral blood mononuclear cells (PBMCs), sampled at new diagnosis, from a patient treated with antithyroid drugs. These receptor sequences come from a man aged 35 to 55 with Graves disease.

This clonotype was recorded only once. V is TRBV19 and J is TRBJ2-1, with 7 bases aligning to TRBD2. V trimming: 5 bases; J trimming: 4 bases; junction bases outside the gene matches: 5. Germline CDR1 is LNHDA and CDR2 is SQIVND (reference sequence). The CDR3 sequence is 14 residues long. The CDR3: CASSPRELYNEQFF. In DNA form, the CDR3 reads TGTGCCAGTAGTCCGCGGGAGCTATACAATGAGCAGTTCTTC.

Ten or more counts support this clonotype. The genes are TRBV12-3 or TRBV12-4 and TRBJ2-7, with 12 bases fitting TRBD1. CDR3 size: 15 residues. V shed 7 bases, J shed 5 bases, and the junction held 9 bases outside the gene matches. The chain's CDR3 is CASTPRGQGAHEQYF. CDR3 coding DNA: TGTGCCAGCACCCCCCGGGGACAGGGGGCCCACGAGCAGTACTTC.

The chain carries TRBV29-1 and TRBJ2-3, with 8 bases that match TRBD2. The V gene's germline CDR1 is SQVTM and CDR2 ANQGSEA. The CDR3 sequence is 15 residues long. J gave up 1 base and V 7 bases, and 10 bases lay outside the gene matches. CDR3 protein: CSAQGLAGRTDTQYF. In DNA form, the CDR3 reads TGCAGCGCCCAGGGGCTAGCGGGCCGCACAGATACGCAGTATTTT.

About this clonotype itself: At one of its ends the junction is not consistent with the germline gene, which may arise from a read error. The chain links TRBV20-1 to TRBJ2-3, with D perhaps matching TRBD2 (7 bases). Germline CDR1 and CDR2: DFQATT and SNEGSKA (reference sequence). The CDR3 is made up of 14 amino acids. CDR3 sequence (DNA): TGCAGTGCTCCAGAGAGGGGGGGAGCGGATATGCAGTATTTT. It encodes CSAPERGGADMQYF.

In this sample, this clonotype turned up a few times. CDR3 DNA sequence: TGTGCCAGCTCGGAGATTTTCTCCTACGAGCAGTACTTC. Protein sequence: CASSEIFSYEQYF. The V and J genes are TRBV18 and TRBJ2-7; D call uncertain. The V gene's germline CDR1 is KGHSH and CDR2 LQKENI. The CDR3 has 13 amino acids. V lost 6 bases to trimming and J lost 0 bases, with 9 bases between them.

J is TRBJ2-7 and V is TRBV3-1; 7 bases match TRBD1. This CDR3 comprises 16 residues. V was clipped by 3 bases and J by 3 bases; unmatched bases: 11. Per germline, CDR1 LGHDT and CDR2 YNNKEL (reference sequence). The chain's CDR3 is CASSHHTTGILYEQYF. CDR3 bases: TGTGCCAGCAGCCATCATACGACAGGGATCCTCTACGAGCAGTACTTC.

In its sample, this clonotype was seen many times. V and J are TRBV7-8 and TRBJ2-5, with TRBD1 matching 9 bases. Germline V gene sequence: CDR1 SGHVS, CDR2 FQNEAQ. The CDR3 has 16 amino acids. V was clipped by 5 bases and J by 4 bases; unmatched bases: 11. In DNA, the CDR3 is TGTGCCAGCAGCCCCCGGCGACAGGGGGTGGGAGAGACCCAGTACTTC. It is translated as CASSPRRQGVGETQYF.

This clonotype was observed a handful of times. The chain employs TRBV3-1 and TRBJ2-7, with 8 bases that match TRBD2. This CDR3 comprises 15 residues. V was pared by 4 bases and J by 2 bases, with 7 bases of the junction left unmatched. Germline lookup yields CDR1 LGHDT and CDR2 YNNKEL (reference sequence). The CDR3 region has the DNA TGTGCCAGCAGCCGAGGGCGGGAGGCCCCCTACGAGCAGTACTTC. It is translated as CASSRGREAPYEQYF.

The genes are TRBV6-1 and TRBJ1-3; D may be TRBD1 (5 bases). The CDR3 extends over 13 amino acids. Germline V gene lookup returns CDR1 MNHNS and CDR2 SASEGT. Between the trimmed V and J ends, which lost 4 bases and 4 bases, there was a span of 8 bases. The CDR3 is CASSAGYGNTIYF. CDR3 bases: TGTGCCAGCAGTGCAGGGTACGGAAACACCATATATTTT.

This clonotype showed up many times. In DNA, the CDR3 is TGTGCCAGCGGGATAGCGGGGGACACAGATACGCAGTATTTT. This translates into CASGIAGDTDTQYF. The chain employs TRBV27 and TRBJ2-3; 9 nucleotides line up with TRBD2. This CDR3 has 14 residues. Germline CDR1 and CDR2: MNHEY and SMNVEV (reference sequence). Trimming took 8 bases from V and 2 from J; bases not matched to a gene: 5.